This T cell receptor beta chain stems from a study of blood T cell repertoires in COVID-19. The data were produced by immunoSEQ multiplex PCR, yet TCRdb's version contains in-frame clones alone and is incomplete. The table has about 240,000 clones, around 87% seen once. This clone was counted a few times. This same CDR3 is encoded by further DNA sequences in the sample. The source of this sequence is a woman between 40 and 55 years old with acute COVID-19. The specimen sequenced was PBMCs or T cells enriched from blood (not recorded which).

CDR3 nucleotide sequence: TGTGCCAGCAGGGGGGCTGGGGAGCAGTACTTC. Residues: CASRGAGEQYF. This chain joins TRBV2 and TRBJ2-7, with a tentative D call TRBD1 (6 bases). The CDR3 runs 11 residues. V dropped 6 bases and J dropped 7 bases, with 10 bases sitting between them. Germline-derived CDR1 and CDR2 are SNHLY and FYNNEI.